Sequencing of this T cell receptor (beta chain) was carried out in a study of breast tumors, draining lymph nodes, adjacent tissues. Study-level results: Data only fit, rather than demonstrated, lymph node origin of most tumor T cells. Tumor repertoires ranked between lymph nodes and nontumor tissue in diversity, with V and J gene preferences. The data were judged consistent with most tumor T cells coming from lymph node and expanding in tumor. Compared with basal-like, luminal-like tumors shared significantly more repertoire with nontumor tissue.

This clonotype was observed at least ten times. The antigen remains undetermined. TCRdb re-analysed the multiplex PCR reads in MiXCR, keeping a single row per CDR3 protein. The data contain about 35,000 distinct CDR3 sequences, roughly 32% of them singletons. The V gene lost 1 base and the J gene lost 3 bases, with 11 bases spanning the gap. Per germline, CDR1 SGHDN and CDR2 FVKESK. There are 15 residues in the CDR3. Sequencing input: breast tumor tissue. The chain has TRBV14 and TRBJ2-3, with D perhaps TRBD2 (6 bases). The receptor was derived from a female donor with breast cancer. Some clones in this sample may be carry-over from other donors' samples. The CDR3 nucleotides are TGTGCCAGCAGCCAAGTAGCGGAACTTACAGATACGCAGTATTTT. Residues: CASSQVAELTDTQYF.